Below, 29 T cell receptor beta chains from the same sample are listed, as sequenced in a study of cytotoxic CD8 clonotypes in ibrutinib-treated CLL. Assay used: immunoSEQ multiplex PCR; TCRdb lists only in-frame clones, some missing. The sample shows roughly 63,000 clones, roughly 50% of them seen only once. The source was PBMCs, collected after 12 months of ibrutinib treatment. The receptors stem from a human donor with chronic lymphocytic leukemia.

Only a few counts were recorded for this clone. The rearrangement joins TRBV5-4 to TRBJ1-4; 9 nucleotides align to TRBD1. V trimming: 2 bases; J trimming: 10 bases; junction bases outside the gene matches: 6. CDR3 size: 14 residues. The germline V gene has CDR1 SGHNT and CDR2 YYREEE (reference sequence). CDR3 DNA sequence: TGTGCCAGCAGCTTAGAACAGGGGGCCGCAAAACTGTTTTTT. This translates into CASSLEQGAAKLFF. Full variable domain (missing parts from reference TRBV5-4 and TRBJ1-4): ETGVTQSPTHLIKTRGQQVTLRCSSQSGHNTVSWYQQALGQGPQFIFQYYREEENGRGNFPPRFSGLQFPNYSSELNVNALELDDSALYLCASSLEQGAAKLFFGSGTQLSVL.

The rearrangement joins TRBV2 to TRBJ2-3; D gene uncertain. This CDR3 is 11 amino acids long. Germline CDR1 is SNHLY and CDR2 is FYNNEI. The V end lost 6 bases, the J end lost 6 bases, and 7 bases lay between the germline ends. The CDR3 DNA is TGTGCCAGCAGGGTTTTGGATACGCAGTATTTT. Amino acid sequence: CASRVLDTQYF.

The J gene is TRBJ2-1, the V gene TRBV7-2, with 7 bases lining up with TRBD2. Germline assignment: CDR1 SGHTA and CDR2 FQGNSA. The CDR3 length is 15 residues. Trimming at V came to 2 bases and at J to 4 bases, leaving 5 bases not matched to a gene. The CDR3 loop is CASSLTRLAYNEQFF. As DNA, the CDR3 is TGTGCCAGCAGCTTAACGAGACTAGCTTACAATGAGCAGTTCTTC.

This rearrangement joins TRBV6-5 to TRBJ1-1, with 9 bases identical to TRBD1. The CDR3 contains 13 residues. V lost 5 bases, J lost 5 bases, and 3 bases stayed unmatched. Per the germline V gene, CDR1 is MNHEY and CDR2 is SVGAGI. CDR3 DNA: TGTGCCAGCAGTAGGACAGGGGTAACTGAAGCTTTCTTT. This gives the protein CASSRTGVTEAFF.

The rearrangement joins TRBV5-1 to TRBJ2-2, with D possibly TRBD2 on 5 matching bases. The germline gives CDR1 SGHRS, CDR2 YFSETQ. V lost 0 bases to trimming and J lost 1 base, with 13 bases between them. This CDR3 is built from 17 residues. The CDR3 DNA reads as TGCGCCAGCAGCTTGGCGGGGTCGATTTTGAACACCGGGGAGCTGTTTTTT. It yields the protein CASSLAGSILNTGELFF.

The chain carries TRBV27 and TRBJ1-1; D is possibly TRBD1 (6 bases). CDR3 length equals 13 residues. V gave up 10 bases and J gave up 2 bases, with 14 bases separating them. CDR1 is MNHEY, CDR2 SMNVEV, per germline (reference sequence). The CDR3 DNA reads as TGTGCCACCGGGGGGACACGAAACACTGAAGCTTTCTTT. This gives the protein CATGGTRNTEAFF.

For the CDR3, the DNA is TGTGCCAGCAGTGAAGCCTGGGGACAGGGACGTTATAGCAATCAGCCCCAGCATTTT. Protein sequence: CASSEAWGQGRYSNQPQHF. The chain carries TRBV6-1 and TRBJ1-5, with TRBD1 identical over 9 bases. The length of the CDR3 is 19 residues. Germline V gene sequence: CDR1 MNHNS, CDR2 SASEGT. J gave up 0 bases and V 0 bases, and 9 bases lay outside the gene matches.

This clone came up many times. The genes are TRBV5-1 and TRBJ2-2; 8 nucleotides align to TRBD1. Germline values: CDR1 SGHRS, CDR2 YFSETQ. CDR3 size: 17 residues. The J segment lost 4 bases and the V segment lost 3 bases, leaving 11 bases of the junction unmatched. The CDR3 spells CASSSTGQGPGTGELFF. Here the CDR3 DNA reads TGCGCCAGCAGCTCCACCGGACAGGGCCCGGGCACCGGGGAGCTGTTTTTT. The entire variable domain, with the rest obtained from reference TRBV5-1 and TRBJ2-2, is as follows: KAGVTQTPRYLIKTRGQQVTLSCSPISGHRSVSWYQQTPGQGLQFLFEYFSETQRNKGNFPGRFSGRQFSNSRSEMNVSTLELGDSALYLCASSSTGQGPGTGELFFGEGSRLTVL.

A few counts support this clone. The chain combines TRBV6-5 with TRBJ1-5; D is possibly TRBD1 (6 bases). With 8 bases removed from V and 5 bases from J, the gap between germline ends came to 16 bases. Looked up from germline, CDR1 is MNHEY and CDR2 is SVGAGI. The CDR3 extends over 14 amino acids. This chain's CDR3 is CASQSGAKYQPQHF. The CDR3 nucleotides are TGTGCCAGCCAGTCAGGGGCCAAGTATCAGCCCCAGCATTTT.

This chain uses TRBV14 with TRBJ2-4; D is undetermined. Between the trimmed V and J ends, which lost 2 bases and 0 bases, there was a span of 11 bases. The germline CDR1 and CDR2 sequences are SGHDN and FVKESK. The CDR3 loop spans 16 amino acids. The CDR3 spells CASSQRVGVAKNIQYF. The CDR3, as DNA: TGTGCCAGCAGCCAACGGGTTGGGGTAGCCAAAAACATTCAGTACTTC.

V is TRBV27 and J is TRBJ1-5, with D possibly being TRBD1 (5 bases). V lost 5 bases, J lost 7 bases, and 18 bases lay in between. The CDR3 totals 15 residues. Germline CDR1 and CDR2: MNHEY and SMNVEV (reference sequence). The CDR3 loop is CASSPAGQGGQPQHF. For the CDR3, the DNA is TGTGCCAGCAGTCCCGCCGGCCAGGGCGGGCAGCCCCAGCATTTT.

The chain employs TRBV25-1 and TRBJ2-1, with a possible D match to TRBD2 (6 bases). Trimming shortened V by 1 base and J by 12 bases, and 19 bases separated the two germline ends. This CDR3 is built from 15 residues. In germline, CDR1 is MGHDK, CDR2 SYGVNS. Written as DNA, the CDR3 is TGTGCCAGCAGTGAATCAGGGACTCGCCTTGGGGGGCAGTTCTTC. It codes for CASSESGTRLGGQFF.

The V gene is TRBV19, the J gene TRBJ2-2; TRBD2 agrees at 7 bases. Germline values: CDR1 LNHDA, CDR2 SQIVND (reference sequence). The ends lost 5 bases at V and 6 bases at J; junction bases unmatched: 0. The CDR3 runs 12 residues. The CDR3 sequence: CASSGGAGELFF. Here the CDR3 DNA reads TGTGCCAGTAGTGGGGGGGCCGGGGAGCTGTTTTTT.

A single count supports this clone. The V call is TRBV2, the J call TRBJ2-4; 9 nucleotides align to TRBD1. The CDR3 is 16 amino acids. The ends lost 7 bases at V and 0 bases at J; junction bases unmatched: 7. Germline V gene lookup returns CDR1 SNHLY and CDR2 FYNNEI. CDR3 bases: TGTGCCAGCATGATAGGGACAGGGTTAGCCAAAAACATTCAGTACTTC. As protein: CASMIGTGLAKNIQYF.

The chain joins TRBV15 to TRBJ2-5; D is uncertain. There are 12 residues in the CDR3. The V gene lost 2 bases and the J gene lost 10 bases, with 11 bases spanning the gap. Germline CDR1 and CDR2: LNHNV and YYDKDF (reference sequence). The CDR3 is CATSRIPPIQYF. CDR3 in DNA: TGTGCCACCAGCAGAATCCCCCCAATCCAGTACTTC.

V is TRBV21-1 and J is TRBJ2-7; the table's D call, TRBD2, was not checked against the DNA. TRBV21-1 is reported as a pseudogene. The CDR3 spans 20 residues. CDR3 coding DNA: TGTGCCAGCAGCCTCCAAGGGGGGACTAGCGGGGGCCCTGGGAGCTACGAGCAGTACTTC. Its protein product is CASSLQGGTSGGPGSYEQYF.

This clone was recorded many times. V usage is TRBV30 and J usage is TRBJ2-1; D unresolved. The germline gives CDR1 GTSNPN, CDR2 SVGIG (reference sequence). The CDR3 covers 12 residues. V was shortened by 0 bases and J by 11 bases, with 11 bases between the two germline ends. The CDR3 bases are TGTGCCTGGAGTGTTCGCAGCTCAAAGCAGTTCTTC. It specifies CAWSVRSSKQFF.

The chain links TRBV5-1 to TRBJ2-5; 9 bases match TRBD2. Losses at the gene ends were 4 bases for V and 0 bases for J; bases not matched to a gene: 4. This CDR3 spans 15 amino acids. From germline, CDR1 is SGHRS and CDR2 YFSETQ. CDR3 region: CASSVSGGYQETQYF. CDR3 bases: TGCGCCAGCAGCGTGAGCGGGGGGTACCAAGAGACCCAGTACTTC.

V is TRBV5-5 and J is TRBJ2-5; 10 positions agree with TRBD1. Trimming cost V 0 bases and J 4 bases; bases outside gene matches: 9. Germline CDR1 is SGHKS and CDR2 is YYEKEE (reference sequence). The CDR3 sequence is 17 residues long. CDR3 sequence reads: CASSLAPGQGPGETQYF. CDR3 bases: TGTGCCAGCAGCTTGGCACCGGGACAGGGGCCGGGAGAGACCCAGTACTTC.

This clone has only one observation. This rearrangement joins TRBV30 to TRBJ2-3; D perhaps matches TRBD2 (6 bases). The CDR3 loop spans 11 amino acids. From germline, CDR1 is GTSNPN and CDR2 SVGIG (reference sequence). V was cut by 2 bases and J by 9 bases, with 9 bases left in between. DNA of the CDR3: TGTGCCTGGAGTCTCGCGGGAACGCAGTATTTT. It encodes CAWSLAGTQYF.

V and J are TRBV18 and TRBJ2-6; the D is unclear. V lost 0 bases and J lost 3, with 9 bases in between. CDR1 is KGHSH and CDR2 is LQKENI in the germline V gene. CDR3 length: 16 amino acids. CDR3 in amino acids: CASSPPVGSGANVLTF. The CDR3 DNA is TGTGCCAGCTCACCACCGGTGGGAAGTGGGGCCAACGTCCTGACTTTC.

As DNA, the CDR3 is TGTGCCAGCAGCTTAATGGGGGGCGCAGGTGAAAAACTGTTTTTT. Its protein product is CASSLMGGAGEKLFF. The chain recombines TRBV13 with TRBJ1-4, with D maybe TRBD1 (6 bases). Trimming pared 2 bases from V and 7 bases from J, leaving 14 bases between. This CDR3 is 15 amino acids long. CDR1 and CDR2 from the germline V gene are PRHDT and FYEKMQ (reference sequence).

There are many counts of this clone. Other DNA sequences in this specimen translate into the identical CDR3. The chain uses TRBV5-1 and TRBJ1-1; perhaps TRBD1 as D (6 bases). The V and J ends lost 3 bases and 1 base respectively, with 7 bases between them. This CDR3 spans 13 amino acids. Per the germline V gene, CDR1 is SGHRS and CDR2 is YFSETQ. CDR3 region: CASSSGENTEAFF. CDR3 DNA sequence: TGCGCCAGCAGCTCAGGGGAGAACACTGAAGCTTTCTTT.

CDR3 residues: CASSPGGGWETQYF. The DNA of the CDR3 is TGTGCCAGCAGCCCGGGAGGGGGCTGGGAGACCCAGTACTTC. The chain joins TRBV7-9 to TRBJ2-5; a possible D gene is TRBD2 (8 bases). Germline CDR1 and CDR2: SEHNR and FQNEAQ (reference sequence). This CDR3 spans 14 amino acids. V lost 5 bases to trimming and J lost 5 bases, with 15 bases between them.

A single count supports this clone. The V call is TRBV5-1, the J call TRBJ1-1; D gene ambiguous. This CDR3 is built from 13 residues. Trimming removed 4 bases from V and 11 bases from J, with 18 bases in between. Per the germline V gene, CDR1 is SGHRS and CDR2 is YFSETQ. The CDR3 protein is CASSPQWGSRAFF. CDR3 DNA sequence: TGCGCCAGCAGCCCACAATGGGGAAGTAGGGCTTTCTTT.

This clone was counted between two and nine times. This chain's CDR3 is CASSLSSGYEQYF. In DNA, the CDR3 is TGTGCCAGCAGCTTGAGTAGCGGCTACGAGCAGTACTTC. This sequence joins TRBV7-2 and TRBJ2-7; D may be TRBD2 (6 bases). This CDR3 is built from 13 residues. V was clipped by 3 bases and J by 3 bases, with 9 bases between them. Germline V gives CDR1 SGHTA, CDR2 FQGNSA.

In its sample, this clone was seen once. The V call is TRBV5-1, the J call TRBJ2-1, with 7 bases matching TRBD2. The germline V gene has CDR1 SGHRS and CDR2 YFSETQ. After removal of 0 bases from V and 1 base from J, the junction contained 4 bases not matched to a gene. This CDR3 region has 16 residues. This CDR3 is CASSLGGGGSYNEQFF. The CDR3 DNA follows: TGCGCCAGCAGCTTGGGTGGCGGGGGTTCCTACAATGAGCAGTTCTTC.

The gene calls are TRBV15 and TRBJ2-7; 11 nucleotides match TRBD1. CDR1 is LNHNV and CDR2 is YYDKDF in the germline V gene (reference sequence). V lost 1 base, J lost 0 bases, and 11 bases stayed unmatched. CDR3 size: 19 residues. This CDR3 reads CATSRGRVHGTGGSYEQYF. Here the CDR3 DNA reads TGTGCCACCAGCAGAGGCCGAGTGCACGGGACAGGGGGCTCCTACGAGCAGTACTTC. Full variable domain (missing parts from reference TRBV15 and TRBJ2-7): DAMVIQNPRYQVTQFGKPVTLSCSQTLNHNVMYWYQQKSSQAPKLLFHYYDKDFNNEADTPDNFQSRRPNTSFCFLDIRSPGLGDTAMYLCATSRGRVHGTGGSYEQYFGPGTRLTVT.

This chain connects TRBV11-3 to TRBJ2-3; D is uncertain. Germline values: CDR1 SGHNT, CDR2 YENEEA. This CDR3 is 14 amino acids long. V gave up 0 bases and J gave up 6 bases, with 10 bases separating them. The CDR3 protein is CASSLDRGPDTQYF. Written as DNA, the CDR3 is TGTGCCAGCAGCTTAGATCGTGGCCCGGATACGCAGTATTTT.